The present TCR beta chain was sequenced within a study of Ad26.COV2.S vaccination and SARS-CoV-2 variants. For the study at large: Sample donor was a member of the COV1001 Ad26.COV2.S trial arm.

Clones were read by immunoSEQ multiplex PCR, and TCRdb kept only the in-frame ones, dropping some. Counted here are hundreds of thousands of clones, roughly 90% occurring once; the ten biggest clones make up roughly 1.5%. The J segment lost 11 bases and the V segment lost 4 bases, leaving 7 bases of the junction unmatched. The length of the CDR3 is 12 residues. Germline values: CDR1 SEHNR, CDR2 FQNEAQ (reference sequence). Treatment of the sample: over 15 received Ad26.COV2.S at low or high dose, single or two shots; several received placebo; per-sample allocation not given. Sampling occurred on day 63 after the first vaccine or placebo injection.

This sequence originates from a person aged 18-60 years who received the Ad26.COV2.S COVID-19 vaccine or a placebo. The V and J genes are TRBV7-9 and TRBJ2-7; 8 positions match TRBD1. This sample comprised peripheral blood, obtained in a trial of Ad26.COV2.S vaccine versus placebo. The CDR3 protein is CASSYGQGIKYF. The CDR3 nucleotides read TGTGCCAGCAGCTACGGACAGGGAATAAAGTACTTC.